The 24 T cell receptor beta chains in this list originate from one sample, sequenced in a study of shared clonotypes between healthy human individuals. Method: immunoSEQ multiplex PCR; TCRdb's copy keeps in-frame clones and lacks some. The table has millions of clones, 95% seen once. Material for sequencing was naive CD4+ T cells sorted from blood. The subset was: CD45RA+ positively selected. The receptors were sampled from a man younger than 35 in good health.

The sample holds one count of this clone. V is TRBV19 and J is TRBJ1-2, with D possibly matching TRBD1 (6 bases). CDR1 and CDR2 (germline): LNHDA, SQIVND (reference sequence). This CDR3 has 14 residues. Trimming removed 3 bases at V and 0 bases at J, with 8 bases between. CDR3 residues: CASSIGTTNYGYTF. The DNA of the CDR3 is TGTGCCAGTAGTATTGGGACAACTAACTATGGCTACACCTTC.

The rearrangement links TRBV2 to TRBJ2-2, with D possibly TRBD2 on 6 matching bases. The CDR3 is 16 residues long. The V gene's germline CDR1 is SNHLY and CDR2 FYNNEI. V was shortened by 4 bases and J by 1 base, with 13 bases between the two germline ends. The CDR3 bases are TGTGCCAGCAGTGTGTCGGGACTCAAGAACACCGGGGAGCTGTTTTTT. Translating gives CASSVSGLKNTGELFF.

This clone was counted once. V is TRBV6-6 and J is TRBJ1-2, with no clear D. Germline V CDR1 and CDR2: MNHNY, SVGAGI (reference sequence). Trimming shortened V by 0 bases and J by 4 bases, and 6 bases separated the two germline ends. The CDR3 has 13 amino acids. The CDR3 spells CASSYSEGYGYTF. DNA for the CDR3: TGTGCCAGCAGTTACTCGGAGGGCTATGGCTACACCTTC.

The chain recombines TRBV2 with TRBJ2-6; D not resolved. Germline V gene sequence: CDR1 SNHLY, CDR2 FYNNEI. CDR3 size: 13 residues. V was shortened by 8 bases and J by 0 bases, with 5 bases between the two germline ends. The chain's CDR3 is CASADSGANVLTF. In DNA, the CDR3 is TGTGCCAGCGCGGACTCTGGGGCCAACGTCCTGACTTTC.

The J gene is TRBJ2-4, the V gene TRBV21-1; the table's TRBD2 call for D was not verified on the DNA. TRBV21-1 is tagged as a pseudogene. CDR3 length: 15 amino acids. The DNA of the CDR3 is TGTGCCAGCCCCGGTCGGGGAAGTTCCAAAAACATTCAGTACTTC. This codes for CASPGRGSSKNIQYF.

This clone has only one observation. The CDR3 coding sequence is TGTGCCAGCAGTAATCAGGATTCACCCCTCCACTTT. Translated, it gives CASSNQDSPLHF. V and J are TRBV5-5 and TRBJ1-6; no clear D gene. This CDR3 comprises 12 residues. The germline gives CDR1 SGHKS, CDR2 YYEKEE (reference sequence). V lost 5 bases and J 8 bases, leaving 8 bases between the germline ends.

This chain links TRBV4-2 with TRBJ2-3; TRBD2 agrees at 13 bases. Germline V lookup: CDR1 LGHNA, CDR2 YNFKEQ. CDR3 length: 18 residues. The J segment lost 1 base and the V segment lost 2 bases, leaving 6 bases of the junction unmatched. As DNA, the CDR3 is TGTGCCAGCAGCCAAACCCCGGGACTAGCGGGGCGCACAGATACGCAGTATTTT. This translates into CASSQTPGLAGRTDTQYF.

This chain connects TRBV5-6 to TRBJ2-1; D gene unclear. The germline V gene encodes CDR1 SGHDT and CDR2 YYEEEE. This CDR3 is 11 amino acids long. Deletions cut 3 bases from V and 9 bases from J, with 7 bases between. In DNA form, the CDR3 reads TGTGCCAGCAGCTCGGTACTTGAGCAGTTCTTC. Translated: CASSSVLEQFF.

The chain has TRBV5-8 and TRBJ2-5, with 9 bases identical to TRBD1. J gave up 1 base and V 1 base, and 5 bases lay outside the gene matches. The CDR3 covers 16 residues. The germline V gene has CDR1 SGHTS and CDR2 YDEGEE. DNA of the CDR3: TGTGCCAGCAGCTTGTGGACAGGGGTGCGCCAAGAGACCCAGTACTTC. The encoded protein is CASSLWTGVRQETQYF.

CDR3 bases: TGTGCCAGCCATCAAGGGTCTGGAAACACCATATATTTT. Amino acid sequence: CASHQGSGNTIYF. The rearrangement links TRBV19 to TRBJ1-3; D call uncertain. CDR1 LNHDA and CDR2 SQIVND come from the germline V gene (reference sequence). The CDR3 is made up of 13 amino acids. V shed 9 bases and J shed 1 base, with 10 bases lying between them. Supplemented by reference TRBV19 and TRBJ1-3, the full variable domain reads DGGITQSPKYLFRKEGQNVTLSCEQNLNHDAMYWYRQDPGQGLRLIYYSQIVNDFQKGDIAEGYSVSREKKESFPLTVTSAQKNPTAFYLCASHQGSGNTIYFGEGSWLTVV.

This sequence joins TRBV7-2 and TRBJ2-7, with 7 positions matching TRBD1. This CDR3 is 15 amino acids long. Germline V gene lookup returns CDR1 SGHTA and CDR2 FQGNSA. The V and J ends lost 1 base and 0 bases, in that order; junction bases with no gene match: 3. CDR3 protein: CASSLVTGVSYEQYF. The DNA of the CDR3 is TGTGCCAGCAGCTTAGTCACAGGGGTCTCCTACGAGCAGTACTTC.

The CDR3 nucleotides are TGTGCCAGCAGCTTACTAGCGGGAGTTCTTACCGGGGAGCTGTTTTTT. The encoded protein is CASSLLAGVLTGELFF. This chain connects TRBV7-9 to TRBJ2-2; 10 positions agree with TRBD2. Germline V gives CDR1 SEHNR, CDR2 FQNEAQ (reference sequence). J gave up 5 bases and V 2 bases, and 5 bases lay outside the gene matches. There are 16 residues in the CDR3.

The V call is TRBV5-8, the J call TRBJ2-5; 8 positions match TRBD1. CDR1 and CDR2 from the germline V gene are SGHTS and YDEGEE. V gave up 3 bases and J gave up 7 bases; unmatched junction bases: 8. The CDR3 covers 14 residues. The CDR3 DNA reads as TGTGCCAGCAGCTCAGACAGGGGTTTGGGGACCCAGTACTTC. Translated: CASSSDRGLGTQYF.

The chain combines TRBV9 with TRBJ2-1; D is ambiguous. V lost 5 bases and J lost 5, with 8 bases in between. There are 12 residues in the CDR3. CDR1 SGDLS and CDR2 YYNGEE come from the germline V gene. CDR3 DNA: TGTGCCAGCAGGTCGTTGGACAATGAGCAGTTCTTC. The encoded protein is CASRSLDNEQFF.

The CDR3 DNA reads as TGCGCCAGCAGCTTTACGGCGGGAGGATTATACAATGAGCAGTTCTTC. It specifies CASSFTAGGLYNEQFF. The chain carries TRBV5-1 and TRBJ2-1, with TRBD2 matching 8 bases. The CDR3 covers 16 residues. Germline CDR1 is SGHRS and CDR2 is YFSETQ. Trimming removed 2 bases from V and 4 bases from J; junction bases left unmatched: 8.

The chain employs TRBV30 and TRBJ2-3; 8 bases are shared with TRBD2. The V segment lost 2 bases and the J segment 2 bases; nucleotides outside the gene matches: 6. CDR1 and CDR2 (germline): GTSNPN, SVGIG (reference sequence). The CDR3 loop spans 15 amino acids. The CDR3 here is CAWSREGGLTDTQYF. CDR3 bases: TGTGCCTGGAGTCGGGAGGGGGGACTCACAGATACGCAGTATTTT.

The chain joins TRBV5-1 to TRBJ1-6, with D hard to call. Trimming removed 4 bases at V and 9 bases at J, with 17 bases between. Germline loops: CDR1 SGHRS, CDR2 YFSETQ. The CDR3 extends over 15 amino acids. CDR3 loop: CASSPLDGGGSPLHF. Here the CDR3 DNA reads TGCGCCAGCAGCCCTTTGGACGGCGGAGGTTCACCCCTCCACTTT.

This clone was observed a single time. The V gene is TRBV9, the J gene TRBJ1-2, with TRBD1 identical over 8 bases. This CDR3 region has 13 residues. Germline V gene lookup returns CDR1 SGDLS and CDR2 YYNGEE. V lost 3 bases, J lost 7 bases, and 5 bases stayed unmatched. CDR3 DNA sequence: TGTGCCAGCAGCGAGCAGGGGGCAAGTGGCTACACCTTC. Its translation: CASSEQGASGYTF. Full variable domain (rest looked up from reference TRBV9 and TRBJ1-2): DSGVTQTPKHLITATGQRVTLRCSPRSGDLSVYWYQQSLDQGLQFLIQYYNGEERAKGNILERFSAQQFPDLHSELNLSSLELGDSALYFCASSEQGASGYTFGSGTRLTVV.

This sequence joins TRBV7-9 and TRBJ1-2; TRBD1 matches at 8 bases. V shed 3 bases, J shed 6 bases, and the junction held 12 bases outside the gene matches. Germline CDR1 and CDR2: SEHNR and FQNEAQ (reference sequence). This CDR3 has 16 amino acids. CDR3 coding DNA: TGTGCCAGCAGCTTTGGCGTAGGACAGGGTCTAGATGGCTACACCTTC. Protein sequence: CASSFGVGQGLDGYTF.

This clone was counted once. Other DNA sequences of this sample code for an identical CDR3. This chain connects TRBV7-9 to TRBJ1-4; 9 positions match TRBD1. V lost 1 base and J lost 5; bases outside the gene matches: 2. CDR3 length equals 15 residues. CDR1 and CDR2 (germline): SEHNR, FQNEAQ (reference sequence). CDR3 sequence (DNA): TGTGCCAGCAGCTTAGTGGGACAGGGAAATGAAAAACTGTTTTTT. Its translation is CASSLVGQGNEKLFF.

V usage is TRBV29-1 and J usage is TRBJ2-3; 7 bases align to TRBD2. Germline CDR1 is SQVTM and CDR2 is ANQGSEA. The ends lost 1 base at V and 1 base at J; junction bases unmatched: 5. The CDR3 consists of 15 residues. CDR3 residues: CSVEGFRGGTDTQYF. The CDR3 bases are TGCAGCGTTGAAGGATTCCGGGGGGGCACAGATACGCAGTATTTT.

The rearrangement links TRBV19 to TRBJ1-6; D ambiguous. This CDR3 comprises 13 residues. CDR1 and CDR2 from the germline V gene are LNHDA and SQIVND (reference sequence). V was trimmed by 3 bases and J by 13 bases, leaving 13 bases between them. CDR3 nucleotides: TGTGCCAGTAGTATCGGTGGCCTAAGCCCCCTCCACTTT. Residues: CASSIGGLSPLHF.

The rearrangement uses TRBV7-9 and TRBJ2-3; weak D call: TRBD1 (5 bases). Per germline, CDR1 SEHNR and CDR2 FQNEAQ (reference sequence). V was pared by 6 bases and J by 6 bases, with 13 bases between. The CDR3 totals 13 residues. The CDR3 DNA sequence: TGTGCCAGCAGTACAGGTGTAGTGGATACGCAGTATTTT. Translation gives CASSTGVVDTQYF.

The chain employs TRBV28 and TRBJ1-6; the match to TRBD1 covers 9 bases. V shed 6 bases, J shed 4 bases, and the junction held 7 bases outside the gene matches. CDR3 size: 16 residues. Germline loops: CDR1 MDHEN, CDR2 SYDVKM. For the CDR3, the DNA is TGTGCCAGCAGGACAACAGGGGGCGCTTATAATTCACCCCTCCACTTT. It translates to CASRTTGGAYNSPLHF.